What follows are 9 T cell receptor beta chains derived from one specimen sequenced in a study of T cells in Graves' hyperthyroidism and ophthalmopathy. TCR beta CDR3 sequences were amplified from RNA transcripts. First-round RT-PCR targeting the TCR CDR3 was performed with the HTBI primer set. Each CDR3 protein gets one entry after TCRdb re-called the multiplex PCR reads with MiXCR. The sample contains 210,000 or so distinct CDR3 sequences, roughly 15% of which appear only once. The source material was blood. The origin of the receptors is a man aged 50-60 years with Graves' hyperthyroidism.

This clonotype has only a few counts. The chain employs TRBV2 and TRBJ1-2, with D perhaps matching TRBD1 (5 bases). The germline V gene has CDR1 SNHLY and CDR2 FYNNEI. Trimming pared 3 bases from V and 1 base from J, leaving 6 bases between. This CDR3 has 13 amino acids. The CDR3 nucleotides are TGTGCCAGCAGTGATCAGGGTAACTATGGCTACACCTTC. Amino acids: CASSDQGNYGYTF. Variable domain in full (rest from reference TRBV2 and TRBJ1-2): EPEVTQTPSHQVTQMGQEVILRCVPISNHLYFYWYRQILGQKVEFLVSFYNNEISEKSEIFDDQFSVERPDGSNFTLKIRSTKLEDSAMYFCASSDQGNYGYTFGSGTRLTVV.

At least ten counts were recorded for this clonotype. The chain combines TRBV6-1 with TRBJ1-1; D perhaps matches TRBD1 (5 bases). CDR1 MNHNS and CDR2 SASEGT come from the germline V gene. Trimming removed 5 bases at V and 1 base at J, with 5 bases between. The CDR3 is 12 residues long. The CDR3 spells CASSTGNTEAFF. For the CDR3, the DNA is TGTGCCAGCAGTACAGGGAACACTGAAGCTTTCTTT.

This clonotype occurred a few times. The chain is built from TRBV19 and TRBJ1-6; D not certain. The CDR3 length is 15 residues. The germline CDR1 and CDR2 sequences are LNHDA and SQIVND (reference sequence). V gave up 3 bases and J gave up 5 bases, with 11 bases separating them. The CDR3 DNA reads TGTGCCAGTAGTATGACGGCTGTCGATAATTCACCCCTCCACTTT. Its translation: CASSMTAVDNSPLHF.

This rearrangement joins TRBV7-3 to TRBJ2-2; 9 nucleotides match TRBD2. This CDR3 comprises 14 residues. V dropped 5 bases and J dropped 8; count of bases not matched to a gene: 6. Germline V lookup: CDR1 SGHTA, CDR2 FQGTGA. For the CDR3, the DNA is TGTGCCAGCAGCCCGACTAGCGGAGGGGGGGAGCTGTTTTTT. As protein: CASSPTSGGGELFF.

A few counts support this clonotype. The chain recombines TRBV9 with TRBJ1-2, with D hard to call. Trimming took 4 bases from V and 2 from J, leaving 12 bases between them. The CDR3 sequence is 14 residues long. Germline CDR1 is SGDLS and CDR2 is YYNGEE. The CDR3 DNA reads as TGTGCCAGCAGCCCCCGCCGGGCAAACTATGGCTACACCTTC. This gives the protein CASSPRRANYGYTF.

V is TRBV6-1 and J is TRBJ2-1; 7 bases are a match to TRBD1. The V gene's germline CDR1 is MNHNS and CDR2 SASEGT. This CDR3 comprises 17 residues. The junction had 8 bases not matched to a gene; V was cut back by 3 bases and J by 0 bases. CDR3 sequence: CASSDWTGLSSYNEQFF. The CDR3 DNA reads TGTGCCAGCAGTGATTGGACAGGCCTATCCTCCTACAATGAGCAGTTCTTC.

This clonotype turned up a few times. The chain joins TRBV6-1 to TRBJ2-1; 12 nucleotides agree with TRBD2. This CDR3 contains 14 residues. The V gene end was trimmed by 8 bases and the J gene end by 7 bases; junction bases not matched to a gene: 6. Germline loops: CDR1 MNHNS, CDR2 SASEGT. DNA of the CDR3: TGTGCCAGCGACCGTCTAGCGGGAGGGAATGAGCAGTTCTTC. Amino acids: CASDRLAGGNEQFF.

The chain carries TRBV19 and TRBJ2-1; 7 bases are shared with TRBD2. Per the germline V gene, CDR1 is LNHDA and CDR2 is SQIVND (reference sequence). V was pared by 5 bases and J by 2 bases, with 3 bases of the junction left unmatched. The CDR3 consists of 14 residues. The CDR3 loop reads CASSRGGPYNEQFF. The CDR3, as DNA: TGTGCCAGTAGTCGGGGAGGGCCCTACAATGAGCAGTTCTTC.

This clonotype was counted many times. The CDR3 is CASSQGLSTGDIQYF. The CDR3 bases are TGTGCCAGCAGCCAAGGACTCTCTACCGGTGACATTCAGTACTTC. The chain recombines TRBV3-1 with TRBJ2-4; D unresolved. V lost 1 base and J 8 bases, leaving 15 bases between the germline ends. Germline CDR1 reads LGHDT; CDR2 reads YNNKEL (reference sequence). CDR3 length: 15 residues.